These 12 T cell receptor beta chains were all obtained from the same sample, sequenced in a study of early T cells in non-severe SARS-CoV-2 infection. From the 5' RACE reads, TCRdb called clonotypes with MiXCR, one entry per CDR3 protein. The data contain about 52,000 distinct CDR3 sequences, about 11% of them singletons. The sample was whole blood. These receptors came from an adult who was a healthcare worker with PCR-confirmed SARS-CoV-2 infection or an uninfected control (not recorded which).

At least ten counts were recorded for this clonotype. This chain joins TRBV20-1 and TRBJ2-5; 9 positions match TRBD2. Losses at the gene ends were 3 bases for V and 2 bases for J; bases not matched to a gene: 10. Germline values: CDR1 DFQATT, CDR2 SNEGSKA (reference sequence). This CDR3 has 16 amino acids. The CDR3 DNA sequence: TGCAGTGCTAGCGCTATTAGCGGGGGCCAACAAGAGACCCAGTACTTC. Translating gives CSASAISGGQQETQYF.

This clonotype was seen ten or more times. This rearrangement joins TRBV6-6 to TRBJ2-7, with TRBD2 as a possible D gene (6 bases). Germline V gene lookup returns CDR1 MNHNY and CDR2 SVGAGI (reference sequence). The CDR3 has 13 residues. V was clipped by 2 bases and J by 5 bases, with 10 bases between them. CDR3 bases: TGTGCCAGCAGTTACAGGGGCGGGGACGAGCAGTACTTC. Protein product: CASSYRGGDEQYF.

This clonotype was counted at least ten times. J is TRBJ1-1 and V is TRBV9; possible D gene TRBD1, 5 bases. The V end lost 6 bases, the J end lost 3 bases, and 18 bases lay between the germline ends. CDR1 and CDR2 (germline): SGDLS, YYNGEE. The CDR3 is 15 amino acids. CDR3 nucleotide sequence: TGTGCCAGCAACACAGGTCGGGGGTTGGACACTGAAGCTTTCTTT. This gives the protein CASNTGRGLDTEAFF.

This clonotype was seen at least ten times. The chain couples TRBV2 to TRBJ1-5, with a weak D call TRBD1 (6 bases). Germline V gene data show CDR1 as SNHLY and CDR2 as FYNNEI. V shed 9 bases and J shed 4 bases, with 19 bases lying between them. This CDR3 spans 15 amino acids. The CDR3 DNA sequence: TGTGCCAGTGCTGAGGGGGGGACATATAATCAGCCCCAGCATTTT. Translating it yields CASAEGGTYNQPQHF.

The V and J genes are TRBV28 and TRBJ2-1, with no clear D. Between the trimmed V and J ends, which lost 0 bases and 5 bases, there was a span of 8 bases. CDR3 length: 14 residues. The germline gives CDR1 MDHEN, CDR2 SYDVKM. CDR3 loop: CASSLWRSDNEQFF. In DNA form, the CDR3 reads TGTGCCAGCAGTTTATGGCGGAGCGACAATGAGCAGTTCTTC.

This clonotype has just a few counts. The CDR3 region has the DNA TGTGCCAGCAGCTTGTTCCGGGACCTGAACTATGGCTACACCTTC. This gives the protein CASSLFRDLNYGYTF. The chain has TRBV7-2 and TRBJ1-2; D is possibly TRBD1 (5 bases). In germline, CDR1 is SGHTA, CDR2 FQGNSA. The CDR3 is made up of 15 amino acids. The V and J ends lost 3 bases and 2 bases respectively, with 13 bases between them.

The sample holds many counts of this clonotype. The CDR3 reads CASSLVGGQRQPQHF. As DNA, the CDR3 is TGTGCCAGCAGCTTAGTGGGGGGGCAGAGACAGCCCCAGCATTTT. The V gene is TRBV7-2, the J gene TRBJ1-5; a possible D gene is TRBD1 (6 bases). V was shortened by 1 base and J by 7 bases, with 14 bases between the two germline ends. The germline CDR1 and CDR2 sequences are SGHTA and FQGNSA. The CDR3 consists of 15 residues.

The rearrangement uses TRBV2 and TRBJ2-1; D is possibly TRBD2 (5 bases). V was shortened by 6 bases and J by 10 bases, with 10 bases between the two germline ends. The CDR3 is made up of 11 amino acids. The germline V gene encodes CDR1 SNHLY and CDR2 FYNNEI. The CDR3, as DNA: TGTGCCAGCAGGCGGACTTCCGAGCAGTTCTTC. Amino acids: CASRRTSEQFF.

The sample holds many counts of this clonotype. The chain joins TRBV5-5 to TRBJ1-2; D is uncertain. Germline CDR1 and CDR2: SGHKS and YYEKEE (reference sequence). Trimming took 2 bases from V and 5 from J, leaving 10 bases between them. CDR3 length: 13 amino acids. CDR3 nucleotides: TGTGCCAGCAGCTTAGCCGGTGGATATGGCTACACCTTC. Protein sequence: CASSLAGGYGYTF.

To note about this clonotype: An end of the junction differs from the germline gene, which may be a read error. The chain links TRBV7-8 to TRBJ2-3; possible D gene TRBD2, 5 bases. Germline V gives CDR1 SGHVS, CDR2 FQNEAQ. The CDR3 loop spans 14 amino acids. The CDR3 is CASSVGPSTDTQYF. The CDR3 region has the DNA TGTGCCAGCAGCGTAGGTCCTAGCACCGATACGCAGTATTTT.

This clonotype was detected ten times or more. The rearrangement links TRBV18 to TRBJ1-5; perhaps TRBD1 as D (5 bases). From germline, CDR1 is KGHSH and CDR2 LQKENI. CDR3 length: 15 amino acids. With 1 base removed from V and 4 bases from J, the gap between germline ends came to 11 bases. CDR3 protein: CASSPLGRGNQPQHF. The CDR3 DNA sequence: TGTGCCAGCTCACCACTGGGACGGGGGAATCAGCCCCAGCATTTT.

This clonotype was counted only a few times. The chain is built from TRBV7-2 and TRBJ2-5, with a possible D match to TRBD2 (5 bases). With 1 base removed from V and 3 bases from J, the gap between germline ends came to 12 bases. CDR1 and CDR2 (germline): SGHTA, FQGNSA. The CDR3 is 15 amino acids. The CDR3 here is CASSLGGVNKETQYF. The CDR3, as DNA: TGTGCCAGCAGCTTAGGGGGAGTGAATAAAGAGACCCAGTACTTC.